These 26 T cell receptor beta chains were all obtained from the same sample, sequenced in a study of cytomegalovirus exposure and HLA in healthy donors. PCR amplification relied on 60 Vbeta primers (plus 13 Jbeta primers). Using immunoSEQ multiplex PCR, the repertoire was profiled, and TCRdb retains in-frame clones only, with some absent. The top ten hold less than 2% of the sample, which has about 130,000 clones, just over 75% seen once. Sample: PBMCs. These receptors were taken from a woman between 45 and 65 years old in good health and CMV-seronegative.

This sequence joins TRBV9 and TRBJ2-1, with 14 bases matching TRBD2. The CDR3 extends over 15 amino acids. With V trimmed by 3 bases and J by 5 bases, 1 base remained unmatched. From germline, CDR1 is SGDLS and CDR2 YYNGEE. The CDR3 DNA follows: TGTGCCAGCAGCGCGGGACTAGCGGGGGACAATGAGCAGTTCTTC. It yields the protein CASSAGLAGDNEQFF.

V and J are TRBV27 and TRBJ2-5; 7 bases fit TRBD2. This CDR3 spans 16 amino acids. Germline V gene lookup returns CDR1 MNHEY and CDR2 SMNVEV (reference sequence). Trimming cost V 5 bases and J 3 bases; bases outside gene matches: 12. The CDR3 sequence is CASSPLRVGGKETQYF. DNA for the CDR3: TGTGCCAGCAGTCCCTTAAGGGTGGGGGGGAAAGAGACCCAGTACTTC.

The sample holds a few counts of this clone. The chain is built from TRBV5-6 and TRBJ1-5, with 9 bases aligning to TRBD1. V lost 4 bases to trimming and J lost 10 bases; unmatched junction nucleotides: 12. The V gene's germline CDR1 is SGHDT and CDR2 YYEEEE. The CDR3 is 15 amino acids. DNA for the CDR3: TGTGCCAGCAGCGGGGGCACAGGGGGCCTGGGCCCCCAGCATTTT. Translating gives CASSGGTGGLGPQHF.

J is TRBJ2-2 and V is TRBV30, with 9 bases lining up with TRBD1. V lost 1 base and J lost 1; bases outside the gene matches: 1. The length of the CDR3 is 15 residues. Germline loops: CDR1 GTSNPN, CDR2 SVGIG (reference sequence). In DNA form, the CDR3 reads TGTGCCTGGAGTGGGACAGGGGTGAACACCGGGGAGCTGTTTTTT. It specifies CAWSGTGVNTGELFF. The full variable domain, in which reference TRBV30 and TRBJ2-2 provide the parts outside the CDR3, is SQTIHQWPATLVQPVGSPLSLECTVEGTSNPNLYWYRQAAGRGLQLLFYSVGIGQISSEVPQNLSASRPQDRQFILSSKKLLLSDSGFYLCAWSGTGVNTGELFFGEGSRLTVL.

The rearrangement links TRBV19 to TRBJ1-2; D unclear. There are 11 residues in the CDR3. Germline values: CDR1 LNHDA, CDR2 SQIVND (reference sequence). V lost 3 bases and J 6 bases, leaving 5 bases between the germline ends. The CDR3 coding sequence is TGTGCCAGTAGTATGAGGGATGGCTACACCTTC. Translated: CASSMRDGYTF.

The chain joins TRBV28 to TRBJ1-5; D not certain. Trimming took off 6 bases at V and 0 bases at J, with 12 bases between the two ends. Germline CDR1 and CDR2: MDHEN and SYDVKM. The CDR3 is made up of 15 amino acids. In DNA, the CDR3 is TGTGCCAGCAGCCGTGCCCTAAATAGCAATCAGCCCCAGCATTTT. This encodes CASSRALNSNQPQHF.

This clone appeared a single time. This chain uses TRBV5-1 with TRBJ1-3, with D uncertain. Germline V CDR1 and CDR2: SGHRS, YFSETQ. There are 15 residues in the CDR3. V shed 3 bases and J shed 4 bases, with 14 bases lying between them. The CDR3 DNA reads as TGCGCCAGCAGCTCCACCTGGGGAGCGGGAAACACCATATATTTT. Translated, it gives CASSSTWGAGNTIYF.

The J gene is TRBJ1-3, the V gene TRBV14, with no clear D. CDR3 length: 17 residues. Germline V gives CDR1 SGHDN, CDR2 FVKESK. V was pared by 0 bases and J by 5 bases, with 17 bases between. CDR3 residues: CASSQDFGRWARNTIYF. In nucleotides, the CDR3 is TGTGCCAGCAGCCAAGATTTTGGCCGCTGGGCGAGAAACACCATATATTTT. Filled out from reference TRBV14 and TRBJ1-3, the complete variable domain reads EAGVTQFPSHSVIEKGQTVTLRCDPISGHDNLYWYRRVMGKEIKFLLHFVKESKQDESGMPNNRFLAERTGGTYSTLKVQPAELEDSGVYFCASSQDFGRWARNTIYFGEGSWLTVV.

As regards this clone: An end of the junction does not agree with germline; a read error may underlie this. The CDR3 loop reads CASSVSGNHPQHF. CDR3 DNA sequence: TGTGCCAGCAGTGTATCGGGAAATCATCCCCAGCATTTT. The genes are TRBV2 and TRBJ1-5, with no clear D. CDR3 length: 13 amino acids. The germline gives CDR1 SNHLY, CDR2 FYNNEI.

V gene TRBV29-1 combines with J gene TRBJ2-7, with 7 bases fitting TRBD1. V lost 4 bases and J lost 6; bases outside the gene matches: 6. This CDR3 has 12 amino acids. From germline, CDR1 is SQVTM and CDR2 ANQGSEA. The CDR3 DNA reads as TGCAGCGTTGTCCTCCCAGGGGGCGAGCAGTACTTC. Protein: CSVVLPGGEQYF.

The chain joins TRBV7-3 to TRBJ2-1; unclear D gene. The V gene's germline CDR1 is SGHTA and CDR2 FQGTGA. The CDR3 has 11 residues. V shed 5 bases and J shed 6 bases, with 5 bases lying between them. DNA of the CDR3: TGTGCCAGCAGCCCGGGCAATGAGCAGTTCTTC. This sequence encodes CASSPGNEQFF.

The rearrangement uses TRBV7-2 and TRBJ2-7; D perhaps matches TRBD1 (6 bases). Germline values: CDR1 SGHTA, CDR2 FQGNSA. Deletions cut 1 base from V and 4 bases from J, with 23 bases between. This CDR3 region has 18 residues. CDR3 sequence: CASSLGPPQRNRVYEQYV. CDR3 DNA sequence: TGTGCCAGCAGCTTAGGACCCCCCCAGCGGAACAGGGTTTACGAGCAGTACGTC.

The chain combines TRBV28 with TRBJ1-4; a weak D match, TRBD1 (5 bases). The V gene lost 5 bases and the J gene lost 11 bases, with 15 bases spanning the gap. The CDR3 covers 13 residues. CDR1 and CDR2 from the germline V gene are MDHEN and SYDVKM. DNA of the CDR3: TGTGCCAGCAGTCGCCTCCCACAGGCGAAACTGTTTTTT. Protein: CASSRLPQAKLFF. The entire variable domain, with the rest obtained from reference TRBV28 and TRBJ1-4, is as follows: DVKVTQSSRYLVKRTGEKVFLECVQDMDHENMFWYRQDPGLGLRLIYFSYDVKMKEKGDIPEGYSVSREKKERFSLILESASTNQTSMYLCASSRLPQAKLFFGSGTQLSVL.

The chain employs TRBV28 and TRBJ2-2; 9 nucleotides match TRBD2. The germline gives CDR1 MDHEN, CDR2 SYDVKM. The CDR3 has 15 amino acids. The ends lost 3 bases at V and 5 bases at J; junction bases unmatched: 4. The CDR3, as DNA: TGTGCCAGCAGTTTGGATGCGGGAGGGACCGGGGAGCTGTTTTTT. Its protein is CASSLDAGGTGELFF.

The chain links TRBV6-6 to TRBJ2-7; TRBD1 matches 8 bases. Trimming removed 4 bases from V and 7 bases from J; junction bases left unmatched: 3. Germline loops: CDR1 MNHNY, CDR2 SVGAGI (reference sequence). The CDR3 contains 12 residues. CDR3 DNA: TGTGCCAGCAGTTTCACAGGGGGGGAGCAGTACTTC. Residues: CASSFTGGEQYF.

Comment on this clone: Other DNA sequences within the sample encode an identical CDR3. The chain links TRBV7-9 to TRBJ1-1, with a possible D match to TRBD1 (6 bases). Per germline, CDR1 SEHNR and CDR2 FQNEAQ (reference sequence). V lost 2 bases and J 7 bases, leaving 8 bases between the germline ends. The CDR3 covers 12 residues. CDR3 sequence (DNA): TGTGCCAGCAGCTTAACAGGGAGTGAAGCTTTCTTT. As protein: CASSLTGSEAFF.

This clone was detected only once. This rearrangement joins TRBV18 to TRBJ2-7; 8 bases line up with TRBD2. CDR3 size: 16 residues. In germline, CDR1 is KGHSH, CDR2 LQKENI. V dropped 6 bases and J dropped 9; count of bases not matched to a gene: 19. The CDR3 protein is CASSPGLVDAGAVQYF. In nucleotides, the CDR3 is TGTGCCAGCTCGCCGGGACTAGTCGACGCGGGAGCGGTGCAGTACTTC.

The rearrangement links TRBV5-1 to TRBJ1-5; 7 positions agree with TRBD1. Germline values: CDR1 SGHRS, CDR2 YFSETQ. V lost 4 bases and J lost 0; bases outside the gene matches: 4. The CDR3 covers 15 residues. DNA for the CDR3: TGCGCCAGCAGCGAACAGGGGATTAGCAATCAGCCCCAGCATTTT. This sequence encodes CASSEQGISNQPQHF.

CDR3 sequence (DNA): TGTGCCAGCAGCCCGTTCACCCACCTCAGTGAGACCCAGTACTTC. Residues: CASSPFTHLSETQYF. The chain has TRBV7-9 and TRBJ2-5; no definite D call. This CDR3 spans 15 amino acids. The germline V and J ends were trimmed by 5 bases and 5 bases, with 18 bases remaining between them. Germline V CDR1 and CDR2: SEHNR, FQNEAQ (reference sequence).

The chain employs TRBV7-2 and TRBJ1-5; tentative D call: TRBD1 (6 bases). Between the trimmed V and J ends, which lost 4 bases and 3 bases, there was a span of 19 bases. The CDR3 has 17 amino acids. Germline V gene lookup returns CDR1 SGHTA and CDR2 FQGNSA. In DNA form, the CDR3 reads TGTGCCAGCAGCTCCACCCTTAAACAGGGTGCCAATCAGCCCCAGCATTTT. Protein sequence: CASSSTLKQGANQPQHF.

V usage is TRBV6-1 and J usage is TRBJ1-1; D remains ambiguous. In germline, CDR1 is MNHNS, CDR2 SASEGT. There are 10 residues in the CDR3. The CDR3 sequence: CAVLYLEAFF. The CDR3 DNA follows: TGTGCGGTGCTATACCTTGAAGCTTTCTTT.

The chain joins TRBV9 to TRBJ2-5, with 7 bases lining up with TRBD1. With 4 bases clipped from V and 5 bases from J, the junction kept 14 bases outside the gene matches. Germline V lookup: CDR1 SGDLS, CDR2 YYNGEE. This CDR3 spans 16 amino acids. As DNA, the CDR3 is TGTGCCAGCAGCCCCACGAATAGGGGGCTTGGGGAGACCCAGTACTTC. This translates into CASSPTNRGLGETQYF.

The CDR3 region is CSVDLARDNEQFF. Here the CDR3 DNA reads TGCAGCGTTGATCTAGCGAGAGACAATGAGCAGTTCTTC. The V gene is TRBV29-1, the J gene TRBJ2-1; weak D call: TRBD2 (6 bases). Germline CDR1 SQVTM, CDR2 ANQGSEA. V lost 3 bases and J 5 bases, leaving 11 bases between the germline ends. This CDR3 contains 13 residues.

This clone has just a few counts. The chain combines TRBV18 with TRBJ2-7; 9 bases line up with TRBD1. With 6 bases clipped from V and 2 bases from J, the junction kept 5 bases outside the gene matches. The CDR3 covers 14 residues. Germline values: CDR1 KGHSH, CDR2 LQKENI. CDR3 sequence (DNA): TGTGCCAGCTCCATCGGACAGGGGCCCTACGAGCAGTACTTC. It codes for CASSIGQGPYEQYF. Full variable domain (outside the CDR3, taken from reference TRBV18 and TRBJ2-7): NAGVMQNPRHLVRRRGQEARLRCSPMKGHSHVYWYRQLPEEGLKFMVYLQKENIIDESGMPKERFSAEFPKEGPSILRIQQVVRGDSAAYFCASSIGQGPYEQYFGPGTRLTVT.

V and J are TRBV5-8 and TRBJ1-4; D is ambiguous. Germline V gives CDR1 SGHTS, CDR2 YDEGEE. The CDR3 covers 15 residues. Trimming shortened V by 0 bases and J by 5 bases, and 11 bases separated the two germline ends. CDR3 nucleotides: TGTGCCAGCAGCTTGGAATTGACACGGAATGAAAAACTGTTTTTT. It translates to CASSLELTRNEKLFF.

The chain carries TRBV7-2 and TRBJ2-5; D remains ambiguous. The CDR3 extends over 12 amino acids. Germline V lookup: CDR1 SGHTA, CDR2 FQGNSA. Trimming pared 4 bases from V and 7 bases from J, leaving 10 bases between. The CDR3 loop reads CASSSNEATQYF. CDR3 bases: TGTGCCAGCAGCTCAAACGAAGCGACCCAGTACTTC.